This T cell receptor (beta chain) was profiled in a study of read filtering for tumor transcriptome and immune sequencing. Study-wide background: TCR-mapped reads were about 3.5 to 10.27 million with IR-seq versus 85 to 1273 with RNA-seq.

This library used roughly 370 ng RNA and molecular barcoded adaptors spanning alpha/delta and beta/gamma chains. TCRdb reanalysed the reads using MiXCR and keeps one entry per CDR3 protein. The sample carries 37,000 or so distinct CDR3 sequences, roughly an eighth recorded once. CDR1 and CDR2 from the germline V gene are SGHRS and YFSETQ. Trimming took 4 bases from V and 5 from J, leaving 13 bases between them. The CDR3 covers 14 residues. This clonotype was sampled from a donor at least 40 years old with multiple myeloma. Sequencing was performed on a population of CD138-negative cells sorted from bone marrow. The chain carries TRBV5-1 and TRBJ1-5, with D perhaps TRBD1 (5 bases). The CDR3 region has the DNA TGCGCCAGCAGCGACCATGGGGGGGATCAGCCCCAGCATTTT. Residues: CASSDHGGDQPQHF. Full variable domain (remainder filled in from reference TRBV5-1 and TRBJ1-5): KAGVTQTPRYLIKTRGQQVTLSCSPISGHRSVSWYQQTPGQGLQFLFEYFSETQRNKGNFPGRFSGRQFSNSRSEMNVSTLELGDSALYLCASSDHGGDQPQHFGDGTRLSIL.